A selection of T cell receptor beta chains follows, all from one sample in a study of cytomegalovirus exposure and HLA in healthy donors. Data came from immunoSEQ multiplex PCR; TCRdb stores just in-frame clones and leaves some out. The sample carries around 130,000 clones, 60% to 85% recorded once. Material: PBMCs. Source of these receptors: a man aged 40-49 years in good health and CMV-seronegative. Both conserved end residues are part of each CDR3. D genes are given only for firm matches. Rows may omit the clone size; those that give it use once, few, many or a size class.

.	TRBV6-5	TRBJ1-1	few	TGTGCCAGCATAGGACCGGGATTGAACACTGAAGCTTTCTTT	CASIGPGLNTEAFF
.	TRBV12-5	TRBJ2-7	.	TGTGCTAGTGGTCCCGAAGACTACTACGAGCAGTACTTC	CASGPEDYYEQYF
TRBD1	TRBV5-6	TRBJ1-2	.	TGTGCCAGCAGCTTGGGGGGGACAGGAGGCAGCTATGGCTACACCTTC	CASSLGGTGGSYGYTF
.	TRBV19	TRBJ2-3	.	TGTGCCAGCCAGACAGAATCAGATACGCAGTATTTT	CASQTESDTQYF
TRBD2	TRBV29-1	TRBJ2-5	.	TGCAGCGTTGAGGGGTCCGTAACTAGCGGGATCCCTCGCGGGGAGACCCAGTACTTC	CSVEGSVTSGIPRGETQYF
TRBD1	TRBV10-3	TRBJ2-5	.	TGTGCCATCAGAGGACCGGGACAGGGTCCAGAGACCCAGTACTTC	CAIRGPGQGPETQYF
.	TRBV5-6	TRBJ1-5	.	TGTGCCAGCAGCTTTGGTTCAGGCGAACAGCCCCAGCATTTT	CASSFGSGEQPQHF
.	TRBV19	TRBJ2-7	.	TGTGCCAGTAGTGTCGCGGAGGGTTACGAGCAGTACTTC	CASSVAEGYEQYF
TRBD1	TRBV10-3	TRBJ2-7	.	TGTGCCATCAGCGTCGACAGGGGTTCCTACGAGCAGTACTTC	CAISVDRGSYEQYF
.	TRBV4-3	TRBJ2-5	few	TGCGCCAGCAGCCAAGATGACACAGGTGGCCAAGAGACCCAGTACTTC	CASSQDDTGGQETQYF
TRBD2	TRBV4-2	TRBJ2-7	.	TGTGCCAGCAGCCTAACTAGCGGGGTCTCCTACGAGCAGTACTTC	CASSLTSGVSYEQYF
.	TRBV6-1	TRBJ2-7	.	TGTGCCAGCAGTGGGCCAGGTCTCGGCTACGAGCAGTACTTC	CASSGPGLGYEQYF
.	TRBV19	TRBJ1-1	.	TGTGCCAGTAGTGTCCCAACAGGGTTCACTGAAGCTTTCTTT	CASSVPTGFTEAFF
.	TRBV9	TRBJ2-1	.	TGTGCCAGCAGCGTAGTAGCGACCTACAATGAGCAGTTCTTC	CASSVVATYNEQFF
.	TRBV9	TRBJ2-5	.	TGTGCCAGCAGCGTTAGGGGGATACAACAAGAGACCCAGTACTTC	CASSVRGIQQETQYF
.	TRBV7-2	TRBJ2-1	.	TGTGCCAGCAGCTTAATGAGGGAACGCAATGAGCAGTTCTTC	CASSLMRERNEQFF
TRBD1	TRBV6-1	TRBJ1-6	many	TGTGCCAGCAGTGAAGGGACAGGGGGTAATTCACCCCTCCACTTT	CASSEGTGGNSPLHF
.	TRBV4-3	TRBJ2-1	.	TGCGCCAGCAGCCAAGTGGGGGGGCTAGGATCCTACAATGAGCAGTTCTTC	CASSQVGGLGSYNEQFF
.	TRBV9	TRBJ2-3	.	TGTGCCAGCAGCGTAGACGGGGCAGATACGCAGTATTTT	CASSVDGADTQYF
TRBD2	TRBV11-2	TRBJ2-1	.	TGTGCCAGCAGCTCGACTAGCGGGGTATGGCAGTTCTTC	CASSSTSGVWQFF
.	TRBV5-1	TRBJ2-5	.	TGCGCCAGCAGCCCCACCCTTGGTCAGCAAGAGACCCAGTACTTC	CASSPTLGQQETQYF
TRBD1	TRBV5-6	TRBJ2-5	few	TGTGCCAGCAGCCGGACAGGGTCCCACCAAGAGACCCAGTACTTC	CASSRTGSHQETQYF
.	TRBV7-2	TRBJ2-5	.	TGTGCCAGCAGCTTCGCAGGGGAAGAGACCCAGTACTTC	CASSFAGEETQYF
.	TRBV21-1	TRBJ2-1	.	TGTGCCAGCAGCAAAGGTAGCCTAGCGGGATGCAATGAGCAGTTCTTC	CASSKGSLAGCNEQFF
TRBD2	TRBV9	TRBJ2-3	.	TGTGCCAGCAGCGTAGGTGCGGGAGGGGATACGCAGTATTTT	CASSVGAGGDTQYF
.	TRBV12-2	TRBJ1-4	.	TGTGCAAGTCGCTTAGCCAAGACAGGTCTCCGGGAAAAACTGTTTTTT	CASRLAKTGLREKLFF
TRBD2	TRBV18	TRBJ2-6	.	TGTGCCAGCTCCCCCCAGGGGACTAGCTCTGGGGCCAACGTCCTGACTTTC	CASSPQGTSSGANVLTF